A selection of T cell receptor beta chains follows, all from one sample in a study of siplizumab effects on memory and regulatory T cells. Here immunoSEQ multiplex PCR was the method, and the copy in TCRdb shows in-frame clones only, minus some. This sample has some 100,000 clones, with 80% to 95% found just once. Sequenced material: non-Treg CD4+ T cells sorted from blood. The receptors derive from a human donor in good health. The CDR3 runs from the conserved cysteine through the conserved F or W. Fields, in order: J gene, V gene, D gene, CDR3 protein, CDR3 DNA. The D gene is left open where the match is weak.

j_call: TRBJ1-4
v_call: TRBV28
d_call: -
cdr3_aa: CASGGRPSGDGEKLFF
cdr3_nt: TGTGCCAGCGGGGGCAGACCCTCGGGAGATGGTGAAAAACTGTTTTTT

j_call: TRBJ2-5
v_call: TRBV19
d_call: -
cdr3_aa: CASSQNSGYQETQYF
cdr3_nt: TGTGCCAGTAGCCAAAACTCAGGCTACCAAGAGACCCAGTACTTC

j_call: TRBJ1-5
v_call: TRBV6-6
d_call: TRBD1
cdr3_aa: CASSYDRAQPQHF
cdr3_nt: TGTGCCAGCAGTTACGACAGGGCTCAGCCCCAGCATTTT

j_call: TRBJ2-3
v_call: TRBV27
d_call: TRBD1
cdr3_aa: CASWSGQGIDTQYF
cdr3_nt: TGTGCCAGCTGGTCGGGACAGGGAATAGATACGCAGTATTTT

j_call: TRBJ2-7
v_call: TRBV19
d_call: TRBD2
cdr3_aa: CASSIGAGGYEQYF
cdr3_nt: TGTGCCAGTAGTATCGGAGCGGGGGGGTACGAGCAGTACTTC

j_call: TRBJ2-2
v_call: TRBV29-1
d_call: -
cdr3_aa: CSVEVTTGGELFF
cdr3_nt: TGCAGCGTTGAAGTGACTACCGGCGGGGAGCTGTTTTTT

j_call: TRBJ1-5
v_call: TRBV4-1
d_call: -
cdr3_aa: CASSRRPGDSGNQPQHF
cdr3_nt: TGCGCCAGCAGCCGTAGACCGGGAGATTCGGGCAATCAGCCCCAGCATTTT

j_call: TRBJ1-1
v_call: TRBV7-2
d_call: -
cdr3_aa: CASSLDTHTEAFF
cdr3_nt: TGTGCCAGCAGTTTAGACACTCACACTGAAGCTTTCTTT

j_call: TRBJ2-3
v_call: TRBV7-9
d_call: -
cdr3_aa: CASSSGRSDTQYF
cdr3_nt: TGTGCCAGCAGCTCAGGGAGGTCTGATACGCAGTATTTT

j_call: TRBJ1-3
v_call: TRBV7-2
d_call: TRBD1
cdr3_aa: CASSRDRGSGNTIYF
cdr3_nt: TGTGCCAGCAGCAGGGACAGGGGATCTGGAAACACCATATATTTT

j_call: TRBJ2-7
v_call: TRBV19
d_call: TRBD2
cdr3_aa: CASRSSAGGPHEQYF
cdr3_nt: TGTGCCAGTAGGTCCTCAGCGGGAGGACCCCACGAGCAGTACTTC

j_call: TRBJ1-5
v_call: TRBV6-5
d_call: -
cdr3_aa: CASSTSQGNQPQHF
cdr3_nt: TGTGCCAGCAGTACCAGCCAGGGAAATCAGCCCCAGCATTTT

j_call: TRBJ2-7
v_call: TRBV14
d_call: -
cdr3_aa: CASSQVFGKPYEQYF
cdr3_nt: TGTGCCAGCAGCCAAGTTTTCGGAAAACCCTACGAGCAGTACTTC

j_call: TRBJ1-1
v_call: TRBV15
d_call: -
cdr3_aa: CATSRLRGTNTEAFF
cdr3_nt: TGTGCCACCAGCAGACTCCGGGGAACGAACACTGAAGCTTTCTTT

j_call: TRBJ2-1
v_call: TRBV2
d_call: TRBD2
cdr3_aa: CASQSTSGSYNEQFF
cdr3_nt: TGTGCCAGCCAATCCACTAGCGGGTCCTACAATGAGCAGTTCTTC

j_call: TRBJ1-2
v_call: TRBV27
d_call: -
cdr3_aa: CASKGYRTEIYGYTF
cdr3_nt: TGTGCCAGCAAAGGTTACAGGACGGAGATCTATGGCTACACCTTC

j_call: TRBJ2-5
v_call: TRBV5-1
d_call: TRBD2
cdr3_aa: CASSIGTSEETQYF
cdr3_nt: TGCGCCAGCAGCATTGGGACTAGCGAAGAGACCCAGTACTTC

j_call: TRBJ2-2
v_call: TRBV15
d_call: -
cdr3_aa: CATSIRPNTGELFF
cdr3_nt: TGTGCCACCAGCATCAGACCGAACACCGGGGAGCTGTTTTTT